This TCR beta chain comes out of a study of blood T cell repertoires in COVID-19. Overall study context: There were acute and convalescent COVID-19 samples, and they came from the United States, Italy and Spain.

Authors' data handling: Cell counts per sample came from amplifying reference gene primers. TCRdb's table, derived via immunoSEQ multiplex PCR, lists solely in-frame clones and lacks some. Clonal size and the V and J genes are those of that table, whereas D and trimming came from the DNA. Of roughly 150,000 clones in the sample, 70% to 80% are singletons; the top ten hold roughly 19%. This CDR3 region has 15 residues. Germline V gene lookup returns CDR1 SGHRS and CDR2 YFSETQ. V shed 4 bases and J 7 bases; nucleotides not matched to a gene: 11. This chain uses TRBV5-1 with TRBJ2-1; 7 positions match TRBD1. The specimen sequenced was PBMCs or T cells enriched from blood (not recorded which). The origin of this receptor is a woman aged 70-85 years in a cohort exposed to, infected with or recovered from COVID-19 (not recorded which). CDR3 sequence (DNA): TGCGCCAGCAGCAAGGACAGGATTGACACGAATGAGCAGTTCTTC. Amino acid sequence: CASSKDRIDTNEQFF.